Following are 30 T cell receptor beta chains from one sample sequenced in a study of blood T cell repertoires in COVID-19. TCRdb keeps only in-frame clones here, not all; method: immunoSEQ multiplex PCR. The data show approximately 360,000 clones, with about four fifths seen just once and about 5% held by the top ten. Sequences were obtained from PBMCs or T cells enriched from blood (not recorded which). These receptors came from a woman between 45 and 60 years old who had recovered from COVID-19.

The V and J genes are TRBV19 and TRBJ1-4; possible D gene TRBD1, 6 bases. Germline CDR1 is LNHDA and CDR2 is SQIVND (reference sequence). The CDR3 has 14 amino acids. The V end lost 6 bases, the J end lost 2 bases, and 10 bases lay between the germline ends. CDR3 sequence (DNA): TGTGCCAGTAGCCCAGGGGTGACTAATGAAAAACTGTTTTTT. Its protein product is CASSPGVTNEKLFF.

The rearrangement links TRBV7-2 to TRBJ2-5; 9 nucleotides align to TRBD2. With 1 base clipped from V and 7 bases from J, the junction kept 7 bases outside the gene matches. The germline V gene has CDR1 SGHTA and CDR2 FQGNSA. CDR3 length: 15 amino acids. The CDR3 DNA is TGTGCCAGCAGCTTAGGTGCTAGCGGGGCAGGGACCCAGTACTTC. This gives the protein CASSLGASGAGTQYF.

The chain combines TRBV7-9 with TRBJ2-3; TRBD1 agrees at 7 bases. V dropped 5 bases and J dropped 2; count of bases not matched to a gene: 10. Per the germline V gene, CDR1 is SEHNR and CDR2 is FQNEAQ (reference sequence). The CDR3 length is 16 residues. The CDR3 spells CASSETGRISTDTQYF. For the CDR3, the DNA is TGTGCCAGCAGCGAGACAGGGAGAATTTCCACAGATACGCAGTATTTT.

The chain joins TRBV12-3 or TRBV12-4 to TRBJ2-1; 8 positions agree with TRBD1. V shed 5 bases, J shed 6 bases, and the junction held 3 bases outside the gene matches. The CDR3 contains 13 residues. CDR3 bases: TGTGCCAGCAGTACGACAGGGGCCAATGAGCAGTTCTTC. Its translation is CASSTTGANEQFF.

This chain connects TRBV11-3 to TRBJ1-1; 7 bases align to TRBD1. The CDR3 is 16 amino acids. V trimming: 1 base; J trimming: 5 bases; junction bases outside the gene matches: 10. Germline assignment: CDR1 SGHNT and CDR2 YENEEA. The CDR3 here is CASSLGGGRGSTEAFF. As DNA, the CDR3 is TGTGCCAGCAGCTTAGGAGGGGGCAGGGGATCGACTGAAGCTTTCTTT.

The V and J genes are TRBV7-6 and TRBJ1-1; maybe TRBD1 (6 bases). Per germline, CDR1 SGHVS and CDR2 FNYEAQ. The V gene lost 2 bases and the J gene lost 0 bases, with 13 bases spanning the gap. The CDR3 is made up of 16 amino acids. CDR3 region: CASSLMAGALNTEAFF. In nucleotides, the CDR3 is TGTGCCAGCAGCTTAATGGCAGGGGCACTGAACACTGAAGCTTTCTTT.

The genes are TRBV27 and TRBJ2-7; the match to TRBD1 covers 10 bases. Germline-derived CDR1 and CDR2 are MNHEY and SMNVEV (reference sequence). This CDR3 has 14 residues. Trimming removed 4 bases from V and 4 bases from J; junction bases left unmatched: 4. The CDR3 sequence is CASSSDRGRYEQYF. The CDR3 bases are TGTGCCAGCAGTTCCGACAGGGGGCGATACGAGCAGTACTTC.

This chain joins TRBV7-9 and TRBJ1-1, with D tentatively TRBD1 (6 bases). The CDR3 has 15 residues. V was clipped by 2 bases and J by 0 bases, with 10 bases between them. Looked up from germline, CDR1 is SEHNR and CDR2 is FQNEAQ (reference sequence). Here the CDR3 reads CASSLLRDMNTEAFF. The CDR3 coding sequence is TGTGCCAGCAGCTTACTCAGGGACATGAACACTGAAGCTTTCTTT.

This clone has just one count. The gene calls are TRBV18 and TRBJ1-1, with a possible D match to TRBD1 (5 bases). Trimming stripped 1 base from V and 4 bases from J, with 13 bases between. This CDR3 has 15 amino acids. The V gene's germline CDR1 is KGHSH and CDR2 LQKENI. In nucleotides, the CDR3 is TGTGCCAGCTCACCACGCGGCAGGGTGAGCACTGAAGCTTTCTTT. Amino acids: CASSPRGRVSTEAFF. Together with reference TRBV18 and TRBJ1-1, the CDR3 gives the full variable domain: NAGVMQNPRHLVRRRGQEARLRCSPMKGHSHVYWYRQLPEEGLKFMVYLQKENIIDESGMPKERFSAEFPKEGPSILRIQQVVRGDSAAYFCASSPRGRVSTEAFFGQGTRLTVV.

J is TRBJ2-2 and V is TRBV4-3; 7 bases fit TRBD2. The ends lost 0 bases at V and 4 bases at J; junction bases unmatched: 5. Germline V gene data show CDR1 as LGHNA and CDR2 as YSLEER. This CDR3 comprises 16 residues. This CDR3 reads CASSQDKLASTGELFF. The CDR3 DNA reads TGCGCCAGCAGCCAAGATAAACTAGCGAGCACCGGGGAGCTGTTTTTT.

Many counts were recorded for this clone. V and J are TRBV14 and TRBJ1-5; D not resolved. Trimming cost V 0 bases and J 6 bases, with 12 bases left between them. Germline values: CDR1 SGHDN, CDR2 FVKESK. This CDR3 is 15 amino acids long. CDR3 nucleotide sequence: TGTGCCAGCAGCCAAGAACTGGGAGGGATTCAGCCCCAGCATTTT. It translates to CASSQELGGIQPQHF.

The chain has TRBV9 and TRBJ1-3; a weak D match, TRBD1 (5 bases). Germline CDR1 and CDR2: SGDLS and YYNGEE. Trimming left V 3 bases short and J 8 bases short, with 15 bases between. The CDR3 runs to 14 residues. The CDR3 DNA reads TGTGCCAGCAGCGGGGGCCCCCACACGGACACCATATATTTT. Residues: CASSGGPHTDTIYF.

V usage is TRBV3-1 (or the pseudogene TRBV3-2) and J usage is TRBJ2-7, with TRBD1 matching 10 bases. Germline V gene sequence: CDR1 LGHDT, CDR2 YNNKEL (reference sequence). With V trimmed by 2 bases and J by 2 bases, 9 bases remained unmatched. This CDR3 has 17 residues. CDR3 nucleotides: TGTGCCAGCAGCCAAAAACGACCGGGACAGGGGCCCTACGAGCAGTACTTC. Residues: CASSQKRPGQGPYEQYF.

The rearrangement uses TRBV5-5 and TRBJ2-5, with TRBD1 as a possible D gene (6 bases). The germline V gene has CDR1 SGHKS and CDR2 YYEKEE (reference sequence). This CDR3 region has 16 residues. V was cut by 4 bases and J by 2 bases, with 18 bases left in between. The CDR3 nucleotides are TGTGCCAGCAGCCTCCCGGACAGAAATCTTCAAGAGACCCAGTACTTC. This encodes CASSLPDRNLQETQYF.

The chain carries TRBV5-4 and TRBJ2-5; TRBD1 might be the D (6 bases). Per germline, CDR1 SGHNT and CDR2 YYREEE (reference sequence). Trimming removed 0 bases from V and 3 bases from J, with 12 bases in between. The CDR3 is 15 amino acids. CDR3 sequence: CASSLGPNREETQYF. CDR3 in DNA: TGTGCCAGCAGCTTGGGGCCTAACAGGGAAGAGACCCAGTACTTC. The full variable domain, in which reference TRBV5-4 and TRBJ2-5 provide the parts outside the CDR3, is ETGVTQSPTHLIKTRGQQVTLRCSSQSGHNTVSWYQQALGQGPQFIFQYYREEENGRGNFPPRFSGLQFPNYSSELNVNALELDDSALYLCASSLGPNREETQYFGPGTRLLVL.

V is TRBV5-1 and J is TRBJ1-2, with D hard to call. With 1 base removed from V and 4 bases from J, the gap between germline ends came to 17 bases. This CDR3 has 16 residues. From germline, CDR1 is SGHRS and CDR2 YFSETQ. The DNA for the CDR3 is TGCGCCAGCAGCTTGAATCTACGCGGTGAGGGCTATGGCTACACCTTC. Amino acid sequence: CASSLNLRGEGYGYTF.

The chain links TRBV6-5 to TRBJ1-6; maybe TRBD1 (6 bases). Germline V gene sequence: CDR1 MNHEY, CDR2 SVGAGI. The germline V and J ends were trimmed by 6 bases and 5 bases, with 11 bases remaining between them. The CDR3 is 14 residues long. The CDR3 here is CASSMRTDNSPLHF. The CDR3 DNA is TGTGCCAGCAGCATGCGGACAGATAATTCACCCCTCCACTTT.

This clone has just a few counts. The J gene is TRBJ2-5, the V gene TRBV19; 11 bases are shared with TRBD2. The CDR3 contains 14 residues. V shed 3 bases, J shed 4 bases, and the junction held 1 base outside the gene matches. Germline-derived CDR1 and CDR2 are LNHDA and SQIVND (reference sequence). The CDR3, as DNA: TGTGCCAGTAGTATTAGCGGGGGGGCAGAGACCCAGTACTTC. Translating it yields CASSISGGAETQYF.

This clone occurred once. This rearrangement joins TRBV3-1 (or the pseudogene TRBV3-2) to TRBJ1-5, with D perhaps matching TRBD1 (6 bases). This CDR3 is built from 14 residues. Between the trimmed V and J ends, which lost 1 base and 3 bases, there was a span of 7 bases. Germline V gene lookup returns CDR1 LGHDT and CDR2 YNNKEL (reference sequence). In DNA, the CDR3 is TGTGCCAGCAGCCAAGCAGGGGTCAATCAGCCCCAGCATTTT. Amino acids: CASSQAGVNQPQHF.

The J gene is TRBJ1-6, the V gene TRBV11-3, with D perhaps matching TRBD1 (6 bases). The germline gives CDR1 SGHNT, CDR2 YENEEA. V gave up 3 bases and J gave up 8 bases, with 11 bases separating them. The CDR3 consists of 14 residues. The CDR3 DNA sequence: TGTGCCAGCAGCTTGGGGACATGGGATTCACCCCTCCACTTT. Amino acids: CASSLGTWDSPLHF.

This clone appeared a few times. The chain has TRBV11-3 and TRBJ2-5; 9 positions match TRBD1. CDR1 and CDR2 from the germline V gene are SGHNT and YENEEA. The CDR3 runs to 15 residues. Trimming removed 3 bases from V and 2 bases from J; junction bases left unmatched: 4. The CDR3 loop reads CASSLDRGLQETQYF. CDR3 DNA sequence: TGTGCCAGCAGCTTGGACAGGGGTCTGCAAGAGACCCAGTACTTC.

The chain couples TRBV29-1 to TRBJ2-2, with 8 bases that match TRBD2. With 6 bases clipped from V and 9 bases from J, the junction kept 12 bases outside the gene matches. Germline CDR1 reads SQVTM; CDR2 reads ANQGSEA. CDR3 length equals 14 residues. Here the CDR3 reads CSVGGFREGRELFF. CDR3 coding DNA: TGCAGCGTGGGAGGGTTCCGGGAGGGAAGGGAGCTGTTTTTT.

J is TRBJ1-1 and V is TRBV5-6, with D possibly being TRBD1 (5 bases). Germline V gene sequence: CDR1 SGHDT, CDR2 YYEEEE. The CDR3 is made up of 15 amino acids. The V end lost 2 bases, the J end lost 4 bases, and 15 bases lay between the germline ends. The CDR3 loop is CASSLRFGGGTEAFF. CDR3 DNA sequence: TGTGCCAGCAGCTTAAGATTCGGCGGGGGCACTGAAGCTTTCTTT.

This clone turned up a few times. The CDR3 bases are TGTGCCAGCAGTTTAAGAGATCAGCCCCAGCATTTT. It translates to CASSLRDQPQHF. This chain joins TRBV28 and TRBJ1-5; unclear D gene. The CDR3 is 12 amino acids. Germline lookup yields CDR1 MDHEN and CDR2 SYDVKM. Trimming stripped 2 bases from V and 5 bases from J, with 4 bases between. The full variable domain, rest sourced from reference TRBV28 and TRBJ1-5, is DVKVTQSSRYLVKRTGEKVFLECVQDMDHENMFWYRQDPGLGLRLIYFSYDVKMKEKGDIPEGYSVSREKKERFSLILESASTNQTSMYLCASSLRDQPQHFGDGTRLSIL.

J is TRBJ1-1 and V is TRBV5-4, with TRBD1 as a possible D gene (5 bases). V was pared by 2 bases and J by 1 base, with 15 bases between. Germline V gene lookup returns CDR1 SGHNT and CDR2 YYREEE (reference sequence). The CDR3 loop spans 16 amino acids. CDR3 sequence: CASSFSPYQGNTEAFF. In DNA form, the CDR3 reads TGTGCCAGCAGCTTTTCACCCTACCAGGGGAACACTGAAGCTTTCTTT.

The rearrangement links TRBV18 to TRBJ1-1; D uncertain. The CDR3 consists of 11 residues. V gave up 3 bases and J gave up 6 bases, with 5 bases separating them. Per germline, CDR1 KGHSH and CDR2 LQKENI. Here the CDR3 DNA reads TGTGCCAGCTCACCCTGGCCTGAAGCTTTCTTT. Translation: CASSPWPEAFF.

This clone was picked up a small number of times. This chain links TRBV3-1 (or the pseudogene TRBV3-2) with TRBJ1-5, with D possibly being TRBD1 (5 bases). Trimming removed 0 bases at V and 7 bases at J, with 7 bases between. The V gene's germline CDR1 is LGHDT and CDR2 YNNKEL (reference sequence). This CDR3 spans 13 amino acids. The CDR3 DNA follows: TGTGCCAGCAGCCAAGATAGGGGACAGCCCCAGCATTTT. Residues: CASSQDRGQPQHF.

The CDR3 sequence is CASSQGTGPYTGELFF. In DNA, the CDR3 is TGCGCCAGCAGCCAAGGGACAGGGCCTTACACCGGGGAGCTGTTTTTT. The chain has TRBV4-3 and TRBJ2-2; the match to TRBD1 covers 8 bases. Losses at the gene ends were 1 base for V and 3 bases for J; bases not matched to a gene: 4. The germline CDR1 and CDR2 sequences are LGHNA and YSLEER. The length of the CDR3 is 16 residues.

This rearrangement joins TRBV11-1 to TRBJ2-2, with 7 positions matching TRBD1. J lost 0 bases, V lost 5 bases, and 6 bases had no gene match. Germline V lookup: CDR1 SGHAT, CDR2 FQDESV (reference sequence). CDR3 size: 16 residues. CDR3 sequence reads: CASSTRQGPNTGELFF. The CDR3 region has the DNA TGTGCCAGCAGCACTCGACAGGGACCGAACACCGGGGAGCTGTTTTTT.

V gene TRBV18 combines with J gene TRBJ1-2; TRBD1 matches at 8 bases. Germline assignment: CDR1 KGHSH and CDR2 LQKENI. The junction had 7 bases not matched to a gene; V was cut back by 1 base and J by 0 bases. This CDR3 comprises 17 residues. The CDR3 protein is CASSPLQGASPNYGYTF. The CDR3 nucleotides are TGTGCCAGCTCACCACTCCAGGGGGCCAGTCCTAACTATGGCTACACCTTC.